This T cell receptor beta chain was sequenced in a study of cytomegalovirus exposure and HLA in healthy donors. General study results and limits: Reports indicated that the classifier achieved high specificity and sensitivity in diagnosing cytomegalovirus status.

This table comes from immunoSEQ multiplex PCR, and its TCRdb copy is limited to in-frame clones, with some not included. The sample consists of approximately 98,000 clones, almost 96% of them appearing once. A word on this clone: What it recognizes is unknown.

This CDR3 contains 17 residues. V was trimmed by 0 bases and J by 3 bases, leaving 17 bases between them. From germline, CDR1 is ENHRY and CDR2 SYGVKD. Sequencing was performed on PBMCs. This chain uses TRBV10-3 with TRBJ1-1, with D possibly being TRBD1 (5 bases). The clonotype originates from a young woman in good health and CMV-seronegative. DNA of the CDR3: TGTGCCATCAGTGAGTCGACTCGTGGGGGAGGGCACACTGAAGCTTTCTTT. Its protein is CAISESTRGGGHTEAFF.